Here is one TCR beta chain with its context. What it binds is unknown. V lost 4 bases to trimming and J lost 2 bases; unmatched junction nucleotides: 7. CDR1 and CDR2 from the germline V gene are SGHKS and YYEKEE (reference sequence). This CDR3 spans 15 amino acids. Survey level was the resolution at which the v3.0 immunoSEQ assay ran. In sequencing, about 35,000-50,000 T-cell genomes per sample were targeted. Sequencing was performed with immunoSEQ multiplex PCR; in TCRdb, only in-frame clones are kept and a portion is missing. The table includes about 35,000 clones, 90% to 95% detected once. The record originates from a study of long-term antiretroviral therapy in people with HIV. Points from the study as a whole: HIV repertoires spanned tighter CDR3 length ranges than controls did. Subsequent to ART, diversity was augmented yet persisted below that of transplant donor controls. The repertoire was dominated at all time points by clones expanded before ART.

The receptor was derived from a woman in her 50s with HIV. The material was unsorted PBMCs, obtained 4.1 years after starting antiretroviral therapy. This chain connects TRBV5-5 to TRBJ1-2; 8 positions agree with TRBD1. The CDR3 loop reads CASSRTGSGNYGYTF. In DNA, the CDR3 is TGTGCCAGCAGCCGGACAGGGTCGGGGAACTATGGCTACACCTTC.